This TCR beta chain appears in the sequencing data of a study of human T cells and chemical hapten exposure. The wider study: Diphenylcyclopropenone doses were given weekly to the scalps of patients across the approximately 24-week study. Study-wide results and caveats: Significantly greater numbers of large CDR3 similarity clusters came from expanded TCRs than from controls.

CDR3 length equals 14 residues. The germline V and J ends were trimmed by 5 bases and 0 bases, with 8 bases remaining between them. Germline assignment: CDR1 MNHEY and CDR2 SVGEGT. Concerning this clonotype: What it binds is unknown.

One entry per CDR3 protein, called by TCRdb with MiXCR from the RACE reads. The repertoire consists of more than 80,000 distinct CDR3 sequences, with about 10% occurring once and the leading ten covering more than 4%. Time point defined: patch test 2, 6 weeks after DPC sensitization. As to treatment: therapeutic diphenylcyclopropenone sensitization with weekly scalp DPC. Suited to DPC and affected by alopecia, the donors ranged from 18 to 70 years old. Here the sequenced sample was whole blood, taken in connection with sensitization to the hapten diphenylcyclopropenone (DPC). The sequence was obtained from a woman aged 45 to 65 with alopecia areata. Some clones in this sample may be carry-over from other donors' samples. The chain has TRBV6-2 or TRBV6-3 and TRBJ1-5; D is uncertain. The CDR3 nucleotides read TGTGCCAGCAGTAAAGGTATTAGCAATCAGCCCCAGCATTTT. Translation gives CASSKGISNQPQHF.